This T cell receptor beta chain was documented in a study of identifying expanded T cells in peripheral blood. Broader study findings: Variance in clone template counts between roughly 2-week samples significantly increased with total template count across all healthy donors. About 1.2 clones differed between technical replicates, versus roughly 17 and 20 over time.

Trimming cost V 1 base and J 7 bases, with 20 bases left between them. The CDR3 runs to 17 residues. Germline-derived CDR1 and CDR2 are LNHDA and SQIVND (reference sequence). Healthy donors had no documented immune events, such as infections, while sampled. Sequenced by immunoSEQ multiplex PCR; TCRdb stores in-frame clones only, minus some. The table shows some 95,000 clones, with approximately 86% occurring only once. As for this clone: Its cognate antigen is unknown.

Sequences were obtained from blood. V and J are TRBV19 and TRBJ2-4; D possibly corresponds to TRBD2 (5 bases). This TCR was recovered from a person aged 18-70 years in good health. The CDR3 nucleotides read TGTGCCAGTAGTATAGGACCTTCGGGGAGATTTAGGAACATTCAGTACTTC. Translating it yields CASSIGPSGRFRNIQYF.